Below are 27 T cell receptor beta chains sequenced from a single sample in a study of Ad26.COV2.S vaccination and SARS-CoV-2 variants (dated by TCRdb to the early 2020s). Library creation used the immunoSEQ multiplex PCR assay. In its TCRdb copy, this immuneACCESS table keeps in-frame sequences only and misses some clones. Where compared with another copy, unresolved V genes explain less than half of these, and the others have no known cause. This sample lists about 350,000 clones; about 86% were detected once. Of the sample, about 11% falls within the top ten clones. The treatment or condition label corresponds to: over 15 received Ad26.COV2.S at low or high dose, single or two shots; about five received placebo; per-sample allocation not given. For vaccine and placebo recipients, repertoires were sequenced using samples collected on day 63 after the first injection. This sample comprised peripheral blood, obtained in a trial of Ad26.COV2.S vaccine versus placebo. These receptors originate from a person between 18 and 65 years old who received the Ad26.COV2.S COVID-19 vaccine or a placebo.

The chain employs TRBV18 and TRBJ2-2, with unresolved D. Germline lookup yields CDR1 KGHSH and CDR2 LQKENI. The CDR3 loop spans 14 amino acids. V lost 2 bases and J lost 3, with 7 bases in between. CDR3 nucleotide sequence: TGTGCCAGCTCACCAGGAAGTGACACCGGGGAGCTGTTTTTT. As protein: CASSPGSDTGELFF.

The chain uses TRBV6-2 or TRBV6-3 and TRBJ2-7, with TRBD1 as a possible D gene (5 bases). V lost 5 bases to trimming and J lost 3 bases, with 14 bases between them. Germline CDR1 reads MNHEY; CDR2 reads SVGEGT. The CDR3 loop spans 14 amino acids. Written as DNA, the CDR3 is TGTGCCAGCAGTCCCTTCTCGGACAACTACGAGCAGTACTTC. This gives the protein CASSPFSDNYEQYF.

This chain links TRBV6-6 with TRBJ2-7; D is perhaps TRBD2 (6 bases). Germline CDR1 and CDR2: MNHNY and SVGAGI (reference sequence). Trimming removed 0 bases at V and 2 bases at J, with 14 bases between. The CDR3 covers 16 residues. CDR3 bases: TGTGCCAGCAGTTACTCTCCCGGGACTTTGACCTACGAGCAGTACTTC. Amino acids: CASSYSPGTLTYEQYF.

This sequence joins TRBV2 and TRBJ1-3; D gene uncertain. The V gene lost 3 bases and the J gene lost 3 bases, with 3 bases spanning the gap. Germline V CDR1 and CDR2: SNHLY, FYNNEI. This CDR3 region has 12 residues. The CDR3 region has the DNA TGTGCCAGCAGTGATGGTGGAAACACCATATATTTT. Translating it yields CASSDGGNTIYF. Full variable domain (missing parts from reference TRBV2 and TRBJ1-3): EPEVTQTPSHQVTQMGQEVILRCVPISNHLYFYWYRQILGQKVEFLVSFYNNEISEKSEIFDDQFSVERPDGSNFTLKIRSTKLEDSAMYFCASSDGGNTIYFGEGSWLTVV.

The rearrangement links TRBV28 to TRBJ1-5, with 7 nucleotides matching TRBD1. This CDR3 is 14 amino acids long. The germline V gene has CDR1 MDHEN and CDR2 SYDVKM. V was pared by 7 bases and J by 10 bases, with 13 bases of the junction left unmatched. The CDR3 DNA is TGTGCCAGCACCTCGAGACAGGGTATATACCCCCAGCATTTT. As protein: CASTSRQGIYPQHF. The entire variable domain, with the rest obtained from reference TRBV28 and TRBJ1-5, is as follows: DVKVTQSSRYLVKRTGEKVFLECVQDMDHENMFWYRQDPGLGLRLIYFSYDVKMKEKGDIPEGYSVSREKKERFSLILESASTNQTSMYLCASTSRQGIYPQHFGDGTRLSIL.

The CDR3 spells CATEGVGSVELLNTEAFF. CDR3 in DNA: TGTGCCACCGAGGGGGTCGGGTCCGTGGAGCTGCTGAACACTGAAGCTTTCTTT. The chain combines TRBV28 with TRBJ1-1, with TRBD1 as a possible D gene (6 bases). Germline CDR1 reads MDHEN; CDR2 reads SYDVKM. This CDR3 region has 18 residues. Between the trimmed V and J ends, which lost 10 bases and 0 bases, there was a span of 27 bases.

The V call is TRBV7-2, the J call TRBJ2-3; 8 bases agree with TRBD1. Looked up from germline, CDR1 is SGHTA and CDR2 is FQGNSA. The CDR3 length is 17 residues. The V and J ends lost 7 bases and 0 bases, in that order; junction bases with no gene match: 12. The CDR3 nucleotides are TGTGCCAGCACCCAAAGGGCCGGGACAGGCAGCACAGATACGCAGTATTTT. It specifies CASTQRAGTGSTDTQYF.

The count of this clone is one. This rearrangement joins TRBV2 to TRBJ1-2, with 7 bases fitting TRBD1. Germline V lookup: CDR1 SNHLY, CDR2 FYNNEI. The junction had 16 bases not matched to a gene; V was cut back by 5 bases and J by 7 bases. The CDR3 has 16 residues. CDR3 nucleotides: TGTGCCAGCAGTCCCCCCGGGGCTCTGGACAGGCCTGGCTACACCTTC. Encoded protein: CASSPPGALDRPGYTF.

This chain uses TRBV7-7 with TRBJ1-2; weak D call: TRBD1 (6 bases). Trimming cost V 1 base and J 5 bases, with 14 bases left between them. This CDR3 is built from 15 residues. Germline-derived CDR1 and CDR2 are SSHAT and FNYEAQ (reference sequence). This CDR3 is CASSLGGFRGYGYTF. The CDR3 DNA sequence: TGTGCCAGCAGCTTAGGTGGATTCAGGGGTTATGGCTACACCTTC.

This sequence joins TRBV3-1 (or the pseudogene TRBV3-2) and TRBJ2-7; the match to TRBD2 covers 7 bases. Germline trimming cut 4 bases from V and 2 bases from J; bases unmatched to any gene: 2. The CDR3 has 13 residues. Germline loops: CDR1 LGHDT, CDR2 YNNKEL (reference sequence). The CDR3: CASSRAGAYEQYF. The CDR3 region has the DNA TGTGCCAGCAGCCGCGCGGGGGCCTACGAGCAGTACTTC.

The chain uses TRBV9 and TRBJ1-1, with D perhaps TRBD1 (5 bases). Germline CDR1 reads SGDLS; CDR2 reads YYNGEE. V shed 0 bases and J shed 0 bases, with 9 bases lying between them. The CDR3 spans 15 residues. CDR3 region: CASSVATDMNTEAFF. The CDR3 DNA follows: TGTGCCAGCAGCGTAGCTACGGACATGAACACTGAAGCTTTCTTT. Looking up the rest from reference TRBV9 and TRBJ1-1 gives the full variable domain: DSGVTQTPKHLITATGQRVTLRCSPRSGDLSVYWYQQSLDQGLQFLIQYYNGEERAKGNILERFSAQQFPDLHSELNLSSLELGDSALYFCASSVATDMNTEAFFGQGTRLTVV.

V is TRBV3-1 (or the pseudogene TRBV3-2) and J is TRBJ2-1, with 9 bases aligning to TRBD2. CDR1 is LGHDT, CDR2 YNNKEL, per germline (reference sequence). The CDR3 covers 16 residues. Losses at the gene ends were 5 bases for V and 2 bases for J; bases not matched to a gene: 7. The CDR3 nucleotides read TGTGCCAGCAGCTCTCTAGCGGGGTGGACCTACAATGAGCAGTTCTTC. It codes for CASSSLAGWTYNEQFF.

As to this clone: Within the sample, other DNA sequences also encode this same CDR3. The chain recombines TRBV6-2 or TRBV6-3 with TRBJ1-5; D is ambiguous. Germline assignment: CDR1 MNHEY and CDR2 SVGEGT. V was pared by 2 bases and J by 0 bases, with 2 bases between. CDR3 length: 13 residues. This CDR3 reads CASSYDSNQPQHF. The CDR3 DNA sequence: TGTGCCAGCAGTTACGATAGCAATCAGCCCCAGCATTTT.

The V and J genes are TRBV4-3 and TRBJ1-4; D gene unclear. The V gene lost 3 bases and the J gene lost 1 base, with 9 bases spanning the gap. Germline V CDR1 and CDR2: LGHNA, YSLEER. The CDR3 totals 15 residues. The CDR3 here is CASSQATRTNEKLFF. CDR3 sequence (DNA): TGCGCCAGCAGCCAGGCCACAAGAACTAATGAAAAACTGTTTTTT.

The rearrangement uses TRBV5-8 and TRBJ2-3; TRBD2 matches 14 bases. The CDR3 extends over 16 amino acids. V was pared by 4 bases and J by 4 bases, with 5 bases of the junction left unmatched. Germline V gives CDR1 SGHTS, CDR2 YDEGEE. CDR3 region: CASSLGTSGSSDTQYF. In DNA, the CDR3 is TGTGCCAGCAGCCTTGGGACTAGCGGGAGCTCAGATACGCAGTATTTT.

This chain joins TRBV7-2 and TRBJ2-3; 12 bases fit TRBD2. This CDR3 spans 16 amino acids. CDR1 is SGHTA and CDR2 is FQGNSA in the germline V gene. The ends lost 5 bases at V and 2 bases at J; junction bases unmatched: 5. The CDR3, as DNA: TGTGCCAGCAGCGTGAGACTAGCGGGGGACACAGATACGCAGTATTTT. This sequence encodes CASSVRLAGDTDTQYF.

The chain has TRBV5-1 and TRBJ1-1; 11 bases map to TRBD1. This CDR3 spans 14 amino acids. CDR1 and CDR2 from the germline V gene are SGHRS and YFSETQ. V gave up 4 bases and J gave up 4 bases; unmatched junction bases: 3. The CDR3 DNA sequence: TGCGCCAGCAGCGCCGGGACAGGGGGCACTGAAGCTTTCTTT. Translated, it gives CASSAGTGGTEAFF. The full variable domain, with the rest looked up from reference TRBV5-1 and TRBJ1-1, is KAGVTQTPRYLIKTRGQQVTLSCSPISGHRSVSWYQQTPGQGLQFLFEYFSETQRNKGNFPGRFSGRQFSNSRSEMNVSTLELGDSALYLCASSAGTGGTEAFFGQGTRLTVV.

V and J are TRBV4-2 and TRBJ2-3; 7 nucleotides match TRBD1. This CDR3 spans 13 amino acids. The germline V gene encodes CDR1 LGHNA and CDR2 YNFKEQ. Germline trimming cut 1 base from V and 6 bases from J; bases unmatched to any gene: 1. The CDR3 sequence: CASSQATGDTQYF. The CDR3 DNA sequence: TGTGCCAGCAGCCAAGCGACAGGGGATACGCAGTATTTT.

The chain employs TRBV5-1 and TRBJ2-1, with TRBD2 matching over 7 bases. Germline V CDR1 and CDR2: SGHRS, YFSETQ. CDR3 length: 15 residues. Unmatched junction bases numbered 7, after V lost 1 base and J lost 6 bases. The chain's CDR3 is CASSLSGTTPNEQFF. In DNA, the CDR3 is TGCGCCAGCAGCTTGTCTGGGACTACTCCCAATGAGCAGTTCTTC.

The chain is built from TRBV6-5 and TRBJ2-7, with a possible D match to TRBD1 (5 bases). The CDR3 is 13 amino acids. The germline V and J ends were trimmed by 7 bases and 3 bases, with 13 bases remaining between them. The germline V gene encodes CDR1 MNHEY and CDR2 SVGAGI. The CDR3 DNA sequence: TGTGCCAGCAAGGCAGGGTCCAACTACGAGCAGTACTTC. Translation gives CASKAGSNYEQYF.

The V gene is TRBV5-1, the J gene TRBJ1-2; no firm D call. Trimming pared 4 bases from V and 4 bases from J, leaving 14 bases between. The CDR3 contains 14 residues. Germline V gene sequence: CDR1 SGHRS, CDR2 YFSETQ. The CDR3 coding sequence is TGCGCCAGCAGCCTAACTAGGAGCTCCTATGGCTACACCTTC. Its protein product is CASSLTRSSYGYTF.

The chain's CDR3 is CASSSHWDSAYEQYF. Written as DNA, the CDR3 is TGTGCCAGCAGTTCCCACTGGGACAGCGCCTACGAGCAGTACTTC. The V and J genes are TRBV27 and TRBJ2-7; 7 bases line up with TRBD1. With 4 bases clipped from V and 2 bases from J, the junction kept 8 bases outside the gene matches. Germline lookup yields CDR1 MNHEY and CDR2 SMNVEV (reference sequence). The CDR3 covers 15 residues.

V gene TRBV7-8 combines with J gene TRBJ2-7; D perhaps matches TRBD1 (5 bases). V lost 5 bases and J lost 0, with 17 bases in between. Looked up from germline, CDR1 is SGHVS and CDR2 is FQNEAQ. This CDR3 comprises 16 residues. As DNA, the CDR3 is TGTGCCAGCAGCACAGCCTTGACAGACCCCTCCTACGAGCAGTACTTC. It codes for CASSTALTDPSYEQYF.

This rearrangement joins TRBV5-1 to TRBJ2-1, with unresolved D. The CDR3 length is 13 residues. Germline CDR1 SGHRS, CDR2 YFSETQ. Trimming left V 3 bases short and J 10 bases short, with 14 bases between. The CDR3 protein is CASSSPGLPEQFF. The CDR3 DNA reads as TGCGCCAGCAGCTCACCGGGCCTTCCAGAGCAGTTCTTC. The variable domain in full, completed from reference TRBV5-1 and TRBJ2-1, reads KAGVTQTPRYLIKTRGQQVTLSCSPISGHRSVSWYQQTPGQGLQFLFEYFSETQRNKGNFPGRFSGRQFSNSRSEMNVSTLELGDSALYLCASSSPGLPEQFFGPGTRLTVL.

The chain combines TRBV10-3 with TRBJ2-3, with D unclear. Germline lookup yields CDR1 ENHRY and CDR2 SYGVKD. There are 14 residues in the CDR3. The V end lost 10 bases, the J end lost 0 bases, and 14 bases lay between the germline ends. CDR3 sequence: CATTTETSTDTQYF. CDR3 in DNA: TGTGCCACCACCACGGAGACTAGCACAGATACGCAGTATTTT.

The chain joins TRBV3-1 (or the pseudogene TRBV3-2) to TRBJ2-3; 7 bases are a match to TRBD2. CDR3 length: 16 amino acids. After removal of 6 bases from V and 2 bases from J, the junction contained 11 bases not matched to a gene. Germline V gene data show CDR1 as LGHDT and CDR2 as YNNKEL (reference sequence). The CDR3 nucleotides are TGTGCCAGCAGACCGAGGCTAGCGGAGCACACAGATACGCAGTATTTT. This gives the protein CASRPRLAEHTDTQYF.

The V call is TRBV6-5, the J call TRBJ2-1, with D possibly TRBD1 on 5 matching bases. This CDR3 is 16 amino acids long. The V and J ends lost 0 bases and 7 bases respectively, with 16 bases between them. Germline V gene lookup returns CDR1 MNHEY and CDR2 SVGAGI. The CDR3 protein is CASSYSRQGFGNEQFF. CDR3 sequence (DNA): TGTGCCAGCAGTTACTCACGGCAGGGCTTTGGGAATGAGCAGTTCTTC.